The source of this T cell receptor beta chain is a study of cytomegalovirus exposure and HLA in healthy donors. Study-level findings and limits: For most TCR beta V segments, an earlier analysis put the productive rate at about 87% or about 30% of the time. Most subjects' HLA-A and HLA-B alleles were reportedly predicted from TCR beta sequences. CMV antigen specificity of a few CMV-associated chains was confirmed in vitro.

Primers: 60 Vbeta forward and 13 Jbeta reverse. The assay was immunoSEQ multiplex PCR, and TCRdb's table has in-frame clones only and misses some. The sample lists under 200,000 clones, 82% occurring once. With V trimmed by 5 bases and J by 6 bases, 4 bases remained unmatched. This CDR3 contains 13 residues. Germline V lookup: CDR1 SNHLY, CDR2 FYNNEI. A remark on this clone: Its specificity is not known.

The chain employs TRBV2 and TRBJ1-1, with 9 positions matching TRBD1. The sequenced sample consisted of PBMCs. This clonotype originated in a girl between 5 and 17 years old in good health and CMV-seropositive. DNA of the CDR3: TGTGCCAGCAGTCCGGACAGGGGATCTGAAGCTTTCTTT. It codes for CASSPDRGSEAFF. Combining the CDR3 with reference TRBV2 and TRBJ1-1 gives the whole variable domain EPEVTQTPSHQVTQMGQEVILRCVPISNHLYFYWYRQILGQKVEFLVSFYNNEISEKSEIFDDQFSVERPDGSNFTLKIRSTKLEDSAMYFCASSPDRGSEAFFGQGTRLTVV.